The 30 T cell receptor beta chains presented below share a single source sample, sequenced in a study of Ad26.COV2.S vaccination and SARS-CoV-2 variants. TCRdb's table, derived via immunoSEQ multiplex PCR, lists solely in-frame clones and lacks some. Of around 370,000 clones in the sample, just over 90% were seen once. The material sequenced was peripheral blood, taken after recovery from COVID-19. Receptors originate from a human donor who had recovered from COVID-19.

The J gene is TRBJ1-1, the V gene TRBV2; 7 bases are a match to TRBD1. With 4 bases clipped from V and 6 bases from J, the junction kept 11 bases outside the gene matches. The CDR3 runs to 15 residues. Germline-derived CDR1 and CDR2 are SNHLY and FYNNEI. CDR3 protein: CASSGHSGRGPEAFF. CDR3 DNA sequence: TGTGCCAGCAGTGGGCACTCCGGGAGGGGGCCTGAAGCTTTCTTT.

This clone has just a few counts. The chain joins TRBV7-2 to TRBJ2-7; 12 bases align to TRBD2. This CDR3 has 16 residues. Germline loops: CDR1 SGHTA, CDR2 FQGNSA. J gave up 3 bases and V 5 bases, and 8 bases lay outside the gene matches. The CDR3 protein is CASSGLAGRGGYEQYF. Here the CDR3 DNA reads TGTGCCAGCAGCGGACTAGCGGGGAGGGGTGGCTACGAGCAGTACTTC.

The chain carries TRBV20-1 and TRBJ2-7; unclear D gene. Germline loops: CDR1 DFQATT, CDR2 SNEGSKA (reference sequence). The CDR3 length is 11 residues. V was pared by 5 bases and J by 5 bases, with 10 bases between. The CDR3 loop reads CSASLGNEQYF. As DNA, the CDR3 is TGCAGTGCTTCATTGGGGAACGAGCAGTACTTC.

The chain combines TRBV5-1 with TRBJ2-2, with 9 positions matching TRBD1. Trimming cost V 5 bases and J 2 bases; bases outside gene matches: 10. Germline lookup yields CDR1 SGHRS and CDR2 YFSETQ. The CDR3 has 17 amino acids. The CDR3 here is CASSSGTGISNTGELFF. In DNA form, the CDR3 reads TGCGCCAGCAGTTCCGGGACAGGGATCAGCAACACCGGGGAGCTGTTTTTT. Full variable domain (outside the CDR3, taken from reference TRBV5-1 and TRBJ2-2): KAGVTQTPRYLIKTRGQQVTLSCSPISGHRSVSWYQQTPGQGLQFLFEYFSETQRNKGNFPGRFSGRQFSNSRSEMNVSTLELGDSALYLCASSSGTGISNTGELFFGEGSRLTVL.

This chain connects TRBV5-1 to TRBJ2-7; 7 bases are a match to TRBD1. J lost 5 bases, V lost 3 bases, and 11 bases had no gene match. Germline CDR1 and CDR2: SGHRS and YFSETQ. The CDR3 extends over 15 amino acids. CDR3 amino acids: CASSSRGPNPDEQYF. The DNA of the CDR3 is TGCGCCAGCAGCTCAAGGGGGCCCAACCCAGACGAGCAGTACTTC.

The chain has TRBV11-2 and TRBJ1-6, with unresolved D. The length of the CDR3 is 16 residues. The germline CDR1 and CDR2 sequences are SGHAT and FQNNGV. V lost 3 bases to trimming and J lost 7 bases, with 16 bases between them. The CDR3 DNA is TGTGCCAGCAGCTTGAGTAGCGCCGACCGGAATTCACCCCTCCACTTT. Protein: CASSLSSADRNSPLHF.

The chain employs TRBV9 and TRBJ2-4; perhaps TRBD2 as D (5 bases). CDR1 and CDR2 from the germline V gene are SGDLS and YYNGEE. This CDR3 spans 18 amino acids. The V gene lost 4 bases and the J gene lost 3 bases, with 23 bases spanning the gap. The CDR3 spells CASSSPGKQTGDKNIQYF. CDR3 nucleotides: TGTGCCAGCAGCTCCCCCGGGAAACAAACCGGGGACAAAAACATTCAGTACTTC.

The chain recombines TRBV7-9 with TRBJ2-7, with D perhaps assigned TRBD1 or TRBD2 (5 bases each). The germline V gene has CDR1 SEHNR and CDR2 FQNEAQ (reference sequence). Between the trimmed V and J ends, which lost 5 bases and 0 bases, there was a span of 11 bases. The CDR3 is 14 amino acids. This CDR3 is CASSPEGSSYEQYF. DNA of the CDR3: TGTGCCAGCAGCCCAGAGGGGAGCTCCTACGAGCAGTACTTC.

This clone was picked up one time. The chain uses TRBV5-1 and TRBJ2-1; 10 nucleotides match TRBD1. The V and J ends lost 4 bases and 6 bases, in that order; junction bases with no gene match: 10. Germline lookup yields CDR1 SGHRS and CDR2 YFSETQ. The CDR3 sequence is 16 residues long. CDR3 bases: TGCGCCAGCAGCATACCTGACAGGGGGCGATTCAATGAGCAGTTCTTC. Its protein product is CASSIPDRGRFNEQFF.

The rearrangement uses TRBV6-5 and TRBJ1-2; tentatively, D is TRBD1 (5 bases). The CDR3 sequence is 16 residues long. Germline V gives CDR1 MNHEY, CDR2 SVGAGI. V lost 2 bases to trimming and J lost 2 bases, with 15 bases between them. DNA of the CDR3: TGTGCCAGCAGTTACCGCCTTCCCCAGGGAAACTATGGCTACACCTTC. Its protein product is CASSYRLPQGNYGYTF.

The genes are TRBV9 and TRBJ2-3; the D is unclear. V was clipped by 2 bases and J by 4 bases, with 14 bases between them. Per the germline V gene, CDR1 is SGDLS and CDR2 is YYNGEE. This CDR3 contains 15 residues. The CDR3 protein is CASSVEGPGSDTQYF. CDR3 coding DNA: TGTGCCAGCAGCGTTGAAGGCCCAGGCTCAGATACGCAGTATTTT. The complete variable domain, with remaining parts taken from reference TRBV9 and TRBJ2-3, reads DSGVTQTPKHLITATGQRVTLRCSPRSGDLSVYWYQQSLDQGLQFLIQYYNGEERAKGNILERFSAQQFPDLHSELNLSSLELGDSALYFCASSVEGPGSDTQYFGPGTRLTVL.

The CDR3 nucleotides are TGTGCCAGTAGTAGGACTAGCGGGGGTCCCGGGGATACGCAGTATTTT. This sequence encodes CASSRTSGGPGDTQYF. The rearrangement uses TRBV19 and TRBJ2-3; 13 nucleotides line up with TRBD2. The CDR3 consists of 16 residues. V shed 4 bases, J shed 6 bases, and the junction held 7 bases outside the gene matches. In germline, CDR1 is LNHDA, CDR2 SQIVND (reference sequence).

To note about this clone: The junction differs from germline at one of its ends, possibly a read error. The V gene is TRBV5-5, the J gene TRBJ2-1, with TRBD2 matching over 11 bases. Germline V gene lookup returns CDR1 SGHKS and CDR2 YYEKEE (reference sequence). This CDR3 spans 19 amino acids. As DNA, the CDR3 is TGTGCCAGCAGGTTGGGGCTAGCGGGGGGCCGGAGCTCCTACAATGAGCAGTTCTTC. This gives the protein CASRLGLAGGRSSYNEQFF.

V and J are TRBV5-4 and TRBJ2-3, with 7 bases aligning to TRBD2. J lost 2 bases, V lost 3 bases, and 6 bases had no gene match. The CDR3 runs to 15 residues. CDR1 is SGHNT and CDR2 is YYREEE in the germline V gene (reference sequence). CDR3 amino acids: CASSYRTRSTDTQYF. CDR3 nucleotides: TGTGCCAGCAGCTACCGGACTAGATCCACAGATACGCAGTATTTT.

The gene calls are TRBV24-1 and TRBJ1-2; 8 bases line up with TRBD1. This CDR3 comprises 14 residues. V shed 3 bases and J 4 bases; nucleotides not matched to a gene: 3. Germline CDR1 reads KGHDR; CDR2 reads SFDVKD. CDR3 bases: TGTGCCACCAGTGATGCGGACAGGGCCTATGGCTACACCTTC. This encodes CATSDADRAYGYTF.

This clone came up a few times. Different DNA sequences within this sample yield the same CDR3. The rearrangement joins TRBV9 to TRBJ1-3, with D uncertain. The germline CDR1 and CDR2 sequences are SGDLS and YYNGEE. CDR3 size: 15 residues. V shed 0 bases and J shed 0 bases, with 7 bases lying between them. The CDR3 here is CASSVGGSSGNTIYF. The CDR3 DNA is TGTGCCAGCAGCGTAGGAGGCAGCTCTGGAAACACCATATATTTT.

J is TRBJ2-7 and V is TRBV18, with a weak D call TRBD2 (6 bases). The CDR3 loop spans 14 amino acids. The V end was cut by 3 bases, the J end by 0 bases, with 9 bases between. Germline CDR1 is KGHSH and CDR2 is LQKENI. This chain's CDR3 is CASSPPSVSYEQYF. Written as DNA, the CDR3 is TGTGCCAGCTCACCGCCTAGCGTCTCCTACGAGCAGTACTTC.

This chain joins TRBV2 and TRBJ2-3; 9 nucleotides agree with TRBD2. In germline, CDR1 is SNHLY, CDR2 FYNNEI. CDR3 length equals 15 residues. With V trimmed by 4 bases and J by 4 bases, 6 bases remained unmatched. The CDR3, as DNA: TGTGCCAGCAGTGGCCCGGCGGGGGGGGCAGATACGCAGTATTTT. Encoded protein: CASSGPAGGADTQYF.

The CDR3 sequence: CASRGTSGGEQFF. CDR3 nucleotide sequence: TGTGCCAGCAGGGGGACTAGCGGGGGAGAGCAGTTCTTC. The chain joins TRBV11-2 to TRBJ2-1; TRBD2 matches at 14 bases. Germline CDR1 SGHAT, CDR2 FQNNGV. This CDR3 has 13 amino acids. J lost 10 bases, V lost 6 bases, and 2 bases had no gene match.

The gene calls are TRBV27 and TRBJ2-5; D may be TRBD1 (6 bases). The germline V gene has CDR1 MNHEY and CDR2 SMNVEV (reference sequence). Trimming pared 5 bases from V and 4 bases from J, leaving 11 bases between. This CDR3 comprises 13 residues. DNA for the CDR3: TGTGCCAGCAGTACGCCCAGGGGAGAGACCCAGTACTTC. It specifies CASSTPRGETQYF.

The chain uses TRBV9 and TRBJ2-7; D is perhaps TRBD1 or TRBD2 (5 bases each). CDR1 is SGDLS and CDR2 is YYNGEE in the germline V gene. V was pared by 0 bases and J by 4 bases, with 11 bases between. The CDR3 sequence is 14 residues long. CDR3 nucleotide sequence: TGTGCCAGCAGCGTAGGAGGGGCTGGGTACGAGCAGTACTTC. The encoded protein is CASSVGGAGYEQYF.

The chain links TRBV11-2 to TRBJ1-1, with D maybe TRBD1 (5 bases). The CDR3 is made up of 15 amino acids. Trimming cost V 5 bases and J 0 bases, with 13 bases left between them. Germline V lookup: CDR1 SGHAT, CDR2 FQNNGV. The CDR3 protein is CASSPRWGVNTEAFF. The CDR3 bases are TGTGCCAGCAGCCCCCGGTGGGGGGTGAACACTGAAGCTTTCTTT.

Note on this clone: Other DNA sequences within the sample encode an identical CDR3. The rearrangement joins TRBV12-3 or TRBV12-4 to TRBJ1-1; D gene uncertain. V lost 2 bases, J lost 2 bases, and 6 bases lay in between. The CDR3 is 13 amino acids. DNA of the CDR3: TGTGCCAGCAGTTTATACGGCAACACTGAAGCTTTCTTT. Amino acid sequence: CASSLYGNTEAFF.

The chain links TRBV7-8 to TRBJ2-5, with 13 bases lining up with TRBD2. The CDR3 runs 16 residues. Unmatched junction bases numbered 8, after V lost 5 bases and J lost 5 bases. Per the germline V gene, CDR1 is SGHVS and CDR2 is FQNEAQ. The CDR3 here is CASSAGTSGASETQYF. CDR3 sequence (DNA): TGTGCCAGCAGCGCCGGGACTAGCGGGGCTTCGGAGACCCAGTACTTC.

The J gene is TRBJ1-5, the V gene TRBV5-5; D not resolved. This CDR3 is built from 13 residues. Looked up from germline, CDR1 is SGHKS and CDR2 is YYEKEE (reference sequence). Trimming left V 0 bases short and J 1 base short, with 2 bases between. The CDR3 DNA reads as TGTGCCAGCAGCTTGGCCAGCAATCAGCCCCAGCATTTT. Amino acid sequence: CASSLASNQPQHF.

The V gene is TRBV6-5, the J gene TRBJ1-2; 7 bases fit TRBD1. The J segment lost 4 bases and the V segment lost 6 bases, leaving 11 bases of the junction unmatched. CDR3 length: 15 residues. Looked up from germline, CDR1 is MNHEY and CDR2 is SVGAGI. The DNA for the CDR3 is TGTGCCAGCAGCCGACGACAGGGCGCGGGCTATGGCTACACCTTC. Protein product: CASSRRQGAGYGYTF.

V is TRBV9 and J is TRBJ2-3; 7 nucleotides align to TRBD1. The CDR3 runs 15 residues. Germline-derived CDR1 and CDR2 are SGDLS and YYNGEE. After removal of 4 bases from V and 2 bases from J, the junction contained 7 bases not matched to a gene. The CDR3 here is CASSTQTGHTDTQYF. Here the CDR3 DNA reads TGTGCCAGCAGCACCCAGACAGGGCACACAGATACGCAGTATTTT.

V gene TRBV5-3 combines with J gene TRBJ2-4, with 10 positions matching TRBD2. TRBV5-3 is recorded as an ORF, its role being uncertain. After removal of 1 base from V and 1 base from J, the junction contained 5 bases not matched to a gene. The length of the CDR3 is 17 residues. The CDR3 here is CARSLSAGGPAKNIQYF. The CDR3 coding sequence is TGTGCCAGAAGCTTGTCAGCGGGGGGGCCCGCCAAAAACATTCAGTACTTC.

The V gene is TRBV9, the J gene TRBJ1-2, with D hard to call. The CDR3 length is 14 residues. V was cut by 4 bases and J by 2 bases, with 12 bases left in between. The germline CDR1 and CDR2 sequences are SGDLS and YYNGEE. The CDR3 sequence: CASSTRTENYGYTF. The DNA for the CDR3 is TGTGCCAGCAGCACCAGGACGGAGAACTATGGCTACACCTTC.

CDR3 residues: CASSVEGQTKGEQFF. CDR3 coding DNA: TGTGCCAGCAGCGTAGAGGGACAGACTAAGGGTGAGCAGTTCTTC. This chain joins TRBV9 and TRBJ2-1, with 7 bases identical to TRBD1. CDR1 and CDR2 from the germline V gene are SGDLS and YYNGEE. The CDR3 has 15 residues. The ends lost 0 bases at V and 9 bases at J; junction bases unmatched: 9.